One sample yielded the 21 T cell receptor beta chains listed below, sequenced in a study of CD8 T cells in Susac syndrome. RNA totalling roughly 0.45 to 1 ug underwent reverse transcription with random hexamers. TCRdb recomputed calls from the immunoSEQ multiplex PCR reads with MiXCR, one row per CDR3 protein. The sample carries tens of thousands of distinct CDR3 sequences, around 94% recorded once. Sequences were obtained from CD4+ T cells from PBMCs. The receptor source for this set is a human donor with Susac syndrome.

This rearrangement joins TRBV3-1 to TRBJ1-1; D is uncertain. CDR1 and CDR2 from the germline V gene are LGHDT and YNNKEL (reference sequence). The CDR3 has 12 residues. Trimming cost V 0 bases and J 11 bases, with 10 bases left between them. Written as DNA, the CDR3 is TGTGCCAGCAGCCAAGATGAGGGCGCGGCTTTCTTT. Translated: CASSQDEGAAFF. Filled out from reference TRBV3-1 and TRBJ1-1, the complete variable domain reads DTAVSQTPKYLVTQMGNDKSIKCEQNLGHDTMYWYKQDSKKFLKIMFSYNNKELIINETVPNRFSPKSPDKAHLNLHINSLELGDSAVYFCASSQDEGAAFFGQGTRLTVV.

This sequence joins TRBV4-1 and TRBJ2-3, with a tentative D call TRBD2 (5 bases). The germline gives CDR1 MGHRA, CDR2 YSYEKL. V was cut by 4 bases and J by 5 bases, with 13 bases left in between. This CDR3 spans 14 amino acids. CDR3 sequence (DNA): TGCGCCAGCAGCCTCCGGGGAACGGAAGATACGCAGTATTTT. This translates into CASSLRGTEDTQYF.

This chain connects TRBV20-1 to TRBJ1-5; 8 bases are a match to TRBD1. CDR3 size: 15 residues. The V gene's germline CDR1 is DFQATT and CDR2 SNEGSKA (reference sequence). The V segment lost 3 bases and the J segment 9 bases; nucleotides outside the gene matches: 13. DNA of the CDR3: TGCAGTGCTAGTGGCGCCGGACAGGGATTGCGGCCCCAGCATTTT. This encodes CSASGAGQGLRPQHF.

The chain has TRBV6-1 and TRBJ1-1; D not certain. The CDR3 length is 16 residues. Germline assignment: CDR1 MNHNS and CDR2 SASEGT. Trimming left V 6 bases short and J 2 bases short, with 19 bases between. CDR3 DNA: TGTGCCAGCAGCCGACGCCAGTTTCGGGTTAACACTGAAGCTTTCTTT. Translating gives CASSRRQFRVNTEAFF.

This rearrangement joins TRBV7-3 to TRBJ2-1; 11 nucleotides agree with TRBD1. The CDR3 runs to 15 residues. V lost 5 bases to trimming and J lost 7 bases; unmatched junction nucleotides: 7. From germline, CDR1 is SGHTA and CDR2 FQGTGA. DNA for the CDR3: TGTGCCAGCAGCATAGGACAGGGGGCTTGGAATGAGCAGTTCTTC. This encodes CASSIGQGAWNEQFF.

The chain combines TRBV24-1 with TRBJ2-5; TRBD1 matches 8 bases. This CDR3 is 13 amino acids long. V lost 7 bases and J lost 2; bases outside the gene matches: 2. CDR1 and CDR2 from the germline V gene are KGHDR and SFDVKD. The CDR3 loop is CATRGTGQETQYF. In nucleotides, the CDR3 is TGTGCCACCAGGGGGACAGGACAAGAGACCCAGTACTTC.

CDR3 nucleotides: TGTGCCTGGAGCCAGAGCTCCTACGAGCAGTACTTC. Amino acids: CAWSQSSYEQYF. The chain links TRBV30 to TRBJ2-7; no clear D. The CDR3 contains 12 residues. Looked up from germline, CDR1 is GTSNPN and CDR2 is SVGIG (reference sequence). V dropped 3 bases and J dropped 0 bases, with 6 bases sitting between them. Full variable domain (remainder filled in from reference TRBV30 and TRBJ2-7): SQTIHQWPATLVQPVGSPLSLECTVEGTSNPNLYWYRQAAGRGLQLLFYSVGIGQISSEVPQNLSASRPQDRQFILSSKKLLLSDSGFYLCAWSQSSYEQYFGPGTRLTVT.

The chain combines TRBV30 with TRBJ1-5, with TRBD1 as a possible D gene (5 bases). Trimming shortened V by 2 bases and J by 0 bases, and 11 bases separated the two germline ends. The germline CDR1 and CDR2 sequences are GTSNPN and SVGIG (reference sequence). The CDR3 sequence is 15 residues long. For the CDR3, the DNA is TGTGCCTGGAGTCTTGGGGGGAGTAGCAATCAGCCCCAGCATTTT. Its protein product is CAWSLGGSSNQPQHF.

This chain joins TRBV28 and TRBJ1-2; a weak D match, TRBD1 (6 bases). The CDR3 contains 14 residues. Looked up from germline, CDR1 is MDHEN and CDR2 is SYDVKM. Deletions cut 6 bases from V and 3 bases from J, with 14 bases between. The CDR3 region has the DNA TGTGCCAGCAGACCGGGACACAACTACTATGGCTACACCTTC. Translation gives CASRPGHNYYGYTF.

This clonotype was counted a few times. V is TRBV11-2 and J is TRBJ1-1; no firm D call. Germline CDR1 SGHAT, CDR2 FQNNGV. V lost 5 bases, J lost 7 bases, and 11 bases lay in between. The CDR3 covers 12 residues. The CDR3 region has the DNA TGTGCCAGCAGCAGCGACGGGTTTGAAGCTTTCTTT. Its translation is CASSSDGFEAFF.

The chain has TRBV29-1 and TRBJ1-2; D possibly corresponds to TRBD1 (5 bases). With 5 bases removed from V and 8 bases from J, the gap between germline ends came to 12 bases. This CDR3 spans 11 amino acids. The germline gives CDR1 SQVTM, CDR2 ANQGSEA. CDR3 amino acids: CSVNGAGGYTF. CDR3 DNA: TGCAGCGTTAACGGGGCCGGGGGCTACACCTTC.

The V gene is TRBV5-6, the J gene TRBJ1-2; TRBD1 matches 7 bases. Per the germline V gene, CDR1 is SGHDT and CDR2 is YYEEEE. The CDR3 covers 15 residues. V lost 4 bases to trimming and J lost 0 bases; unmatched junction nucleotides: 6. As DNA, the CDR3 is TGTGCCAGCAGCGGTACAGGGGACTCTAACTATGGCTACACCTTC. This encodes CASSGTGDSNYGYTF.

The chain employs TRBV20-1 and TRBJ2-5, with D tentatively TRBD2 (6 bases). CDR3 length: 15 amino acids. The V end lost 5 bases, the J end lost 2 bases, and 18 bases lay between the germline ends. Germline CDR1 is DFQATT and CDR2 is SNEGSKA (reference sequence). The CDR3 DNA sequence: TGCAGTGCTCACCGGGACTCCGAAACTCAAGAGACCCAGTACTTC. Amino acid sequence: CSAHRDSETQETQYF.

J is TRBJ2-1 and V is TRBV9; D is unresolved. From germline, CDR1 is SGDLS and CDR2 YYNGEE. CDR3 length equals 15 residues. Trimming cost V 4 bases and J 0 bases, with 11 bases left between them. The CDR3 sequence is CASSPHTSSYNEQFF. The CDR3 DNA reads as TGTGCCAGCAGCCCGCACACGAGCTCCTACAATGAGCAGTTCTTC. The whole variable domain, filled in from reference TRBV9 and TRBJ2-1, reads DSGVTQTPKHLITATGQRVTLRCSPRSGDLSVYWYQQSLDQGLQFLIQYYNGEERAKGNILERFSAQQFPDLHSELNLSSLELGDSALYFCASSPHTSSYNEQFFGPGTRLTVL.

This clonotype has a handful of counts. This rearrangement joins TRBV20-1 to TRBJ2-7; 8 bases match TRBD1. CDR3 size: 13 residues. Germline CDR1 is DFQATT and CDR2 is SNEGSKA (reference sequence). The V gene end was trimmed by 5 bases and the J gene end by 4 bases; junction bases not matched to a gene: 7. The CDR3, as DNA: TGCAGTGCTGCCGGACAGGGCAGTTACGAGCAGTACTTC. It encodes CSAAGQGSYEQYF.

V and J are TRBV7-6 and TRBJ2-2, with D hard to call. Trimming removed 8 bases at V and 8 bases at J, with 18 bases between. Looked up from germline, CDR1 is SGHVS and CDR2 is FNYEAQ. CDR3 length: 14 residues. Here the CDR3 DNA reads TGTGCCAGCGGCGCACCCGAAGCGCGAGGGGAGCTGTTTTTT. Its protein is CASGAPEARGELFF. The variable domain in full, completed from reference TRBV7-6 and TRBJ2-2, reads GAGVSQSPRYKVTKRGQDVALRCDPISGHVSLYWYRQALGQGPEFLTYFNYEAQQDKSGLPNDRFSAERPEGSISTLTIQRTEQRDSAMYRCASGAPEARGELFFGEGSRLTVL.

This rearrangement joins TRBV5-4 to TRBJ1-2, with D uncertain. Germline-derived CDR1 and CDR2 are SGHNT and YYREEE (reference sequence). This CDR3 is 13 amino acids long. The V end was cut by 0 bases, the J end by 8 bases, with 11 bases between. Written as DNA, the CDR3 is TGTGCCAGCAGCTTGGGGACGAGAGGAGGCTACACCTTC. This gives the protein CASSLGTRGGYTF. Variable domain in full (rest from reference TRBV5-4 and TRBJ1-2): ETGVTQSPTHLIKTRGQQVTLRCSSQSGHNTVSWYQQALGQGPQFIFQYYREEENGRGNFPPRFSGLQFPNYSSELNVNALELDDSALYLCASSLGTRGGYTFGSGTRLTVV.

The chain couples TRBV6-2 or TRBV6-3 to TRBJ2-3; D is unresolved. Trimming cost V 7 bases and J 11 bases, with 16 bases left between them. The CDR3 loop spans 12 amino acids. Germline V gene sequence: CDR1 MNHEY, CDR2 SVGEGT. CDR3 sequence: CASTYIKGGQYF. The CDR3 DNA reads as TGTGCCAGCACCTATATAAAGGGTGGGCAGTATTTT.

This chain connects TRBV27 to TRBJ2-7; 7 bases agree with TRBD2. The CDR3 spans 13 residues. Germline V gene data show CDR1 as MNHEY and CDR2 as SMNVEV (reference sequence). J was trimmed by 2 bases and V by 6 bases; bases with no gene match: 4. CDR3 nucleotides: TGTGCCAGCAGGGGACTACCACCCTACGAGCAGTACTTC. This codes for CASRGLPPYEQYF.

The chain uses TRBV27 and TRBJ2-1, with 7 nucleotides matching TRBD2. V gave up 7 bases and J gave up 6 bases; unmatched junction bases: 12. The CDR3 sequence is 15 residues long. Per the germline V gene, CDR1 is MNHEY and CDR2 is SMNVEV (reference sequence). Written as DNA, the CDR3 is TGTGCCAGCAAGGGAGGGGAATCTTATCCCAATGAGCAGTTCTTC. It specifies CASKGGESYPNEQFF.

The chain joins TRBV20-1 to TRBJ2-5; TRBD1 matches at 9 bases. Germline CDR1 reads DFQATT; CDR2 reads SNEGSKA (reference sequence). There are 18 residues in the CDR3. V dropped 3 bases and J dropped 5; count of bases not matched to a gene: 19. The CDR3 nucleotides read TGCAGTGCTAGTCGGCCTCCGCAGGACAGGGGATATTTCGAGACCCAGTACTTC. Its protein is CSASRPPQDRGYFETQYF.